This T cell receptor (beta chain) was captured in a study of blood T cell repertoires in COVID-19. Study overall: Acute and convalescent COVID-19 specimens originated in the United States, Italy and Spain. PBMCs, B-cell-depleted T cells, or T cells provided the cDNA or gDNA that made up the material.

In the authors' workflow: How many nucleated cells were present was estimated from reference gene primer amplification. The protocol was immunoSEQ multiplex PCR, while the TCRdb copy is restricted to in-frame clones and leaves out a portion. V and J calls and clone size are those listed in that table; D and trimming were worked out from the DNA. The repertoire holds approximately 220,000 clones, with less than 90% as singletons. This CDR3 has 13 residues. Germline V CDR1 and CDR2: SGHTA, FQGNSA. V dropped 5 bases and J dropped 8 bases, with 15 bases sitting between them. The chain links TRBV7-2 to TRBJ1-2; D might be TRBD1 (6 bases). This TCR came from a woman in her 30s who had recovered from COVID-19. The sequencing sample was made of PBMCs or T cells enriched from blood (not recorded which). CDR3 nucleotide sequence: TGTGCCAGCAGCCCACAGGGAGCTGTCGGCTACACCTTC. Its protein product is CASSPQGAVGYTF.